This T cell receptor (beta chain) was obtained from a study of CD8+ T cells in alopecia areata. Following RNA extraction, reverse transcription yielded cDNA that acted as the sequencing template. Measured with immunoSEQ multiplex PCR; TCRdb has only the in-frame clones, and not every one. The top ten hold 0.8% to 1% of the sample, which has around 300,000 clones, 60% seen once. Looked up from germline, CDR1 is LNHDA and CDR2 is SQIVND (reference sequence). V lost 6 bases and J 3 bases, leaving 9 bases between the germline ends. The CDR3 is made up of 12 amino acids. Noted treatment: oral pan-JAK inhibitor, 5-10 mg twice daily. Researchers gathered lesional scalp punch biopsies and peripheral blood from patients with alopecia areata.

The chain is built from TRBV19 and TRBJ2-7, with unresolved D. Specimen: CD4+ T cells sorted from blood, collected at approximately week 51, from a patient treated with tofacitinib. The source of this sequence is a human donor with alopecia areata. The CDR3 sequence: CASSSDGYEQYF. Here the CDR3 DNA reads TGTGCCAGTAGCAGCGACGGCTACGAGCAGTACTTC.